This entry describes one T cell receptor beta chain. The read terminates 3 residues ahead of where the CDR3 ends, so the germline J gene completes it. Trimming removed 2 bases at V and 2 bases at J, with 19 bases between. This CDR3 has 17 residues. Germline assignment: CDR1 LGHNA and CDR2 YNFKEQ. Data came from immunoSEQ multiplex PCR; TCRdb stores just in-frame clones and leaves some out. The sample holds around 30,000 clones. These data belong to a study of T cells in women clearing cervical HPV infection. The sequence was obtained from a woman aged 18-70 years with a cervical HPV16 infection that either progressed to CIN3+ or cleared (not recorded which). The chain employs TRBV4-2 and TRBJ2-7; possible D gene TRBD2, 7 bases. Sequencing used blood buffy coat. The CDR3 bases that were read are TGTGCCAGCAGCCAACGGGGGCGGAGCGGGGCTCCCTACGAG. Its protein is CASSQRGRSGAPYE. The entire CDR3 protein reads CASSQRGRSGAPYEQYF.